Below, 13 T cell receptor beta chains from the same sample are listed, as sequenced in a study of blood T cells in healthy people across ages. A J-beta primer mix and a sample-barcoded 5' primer were used in a second PCR of roughly 6 to 12 cycles. TCRdb processed the 5' RACE reads anew with MiXCR; each CDR3 protein has one entry. The data hold over a million distinct CDR3 sequences, with roughly 64% observed a single time. The sequenced sample consisted of blood. These receptor sequences come from a man younger than 35 in good health.

This clonotype was counted only a few times. The rearrangement joins TRBV29-1 to TRBJ2-1, with a possible D match to TRBD2 (6 bases). Germline lookup yields CDR1 SQVTM and CDR2 ANQGSEA. This CDR3 has 12 amino acids. Trimming pared 6 bases from V and 5 bases from J, leaving 11 bases between. CDR3 DNA sequence: TGCAGCGTGGGGGACTTAAACAATGAGCAGTTCTTC. It yields the protein CSVGDLNNEQFF.

This clonotype appeared a few times. The J gene is TRBJ2-3, the V gene TRBV4-2, with D unresolved. The length of the CDR3 is 13 residues. CDR1 and CDR2 (germline): LGHNA, YNFKEQ. V lost 1 base and J 6 bases, leaving 8 bases between the germline ends. CDR3 amino acids: CASSQVDLDTQYF. In DNA form, the CDR3 reads TGTGCCAGCAGCCAAGTGGATTTGGATACGCAGTATTTT.

The sample holds one count of this clonotype. Because the CDR3's place on the DNA is in doubt, the DNA is left out and the CDR3 is given as listed by TCRdb. The chain links TRBV20-1 to TRBJ2-4; the D call in the table, TRBD1, was not verified against the DNA. Germline CDR1 is DFQATT and CDR2 is SNEGSKA (reference sequence). The CDR3 comprises 13 residues, both ends counted. CDR3 sequence: CSSSGQGMYEQYF.

The chain carries TRBV7-2 and TRBJ1-2, with 9 bases fitting TRBD1. The V and J ends lost 1 base and 4 bases, in that order; junction bases with no gene match: 10. The germline V gene encodes CDR1 SGHTA and CDR2 FQGNSA. The CDR3 extends over 17 amino acids. The CDR3 nucleotides are TGTGCCAGCAGCTTAGGACCGGGACAGGGAAGGGGCTATGGCTACACCTTC. Translated: CASSLGPGQGRGYGYTF.

The chain links TRBV20-1 to TRBJ2-7, with a tentative D call TRBD2 (6 bases). This CDR3 is 14 amino acids long. The V and J ends lost 3 bases and 3 bases respectively, with 15 bases between them. Germline CDR1 DFQATT, CDR2 SNEGSKA (reference sequence). The CDR3 bases are TGCAGTGCTAGTGGGCCCCTGGGGGGCTACGAGCAGTACTTC. Protein sequence: CSASGPLGGYEQYF.

J is TRBJ1-5 and V is TRBV6-1; the D is unclear. The CDR3 sequence is 13 residues long. Deletions cut 3 bases from V and 6 bases from J, with 9 bases between. Germline CDR1 reads MNHNS; CDR2 reads SASEGT. The CDR3: CASSEGRVQPQHF. The CDR3 coding sequence is TGTGCCAGCAGTGAGGGAAGGGTTCAGCCCCAGCATTTT.

CDR3 in DNA: TGTGCCAGCAGTTCCAGGGAGGGCTCCTACGAGCAGTACTTC. This sequence encodes CASSSREGSYEQYF. This chain uses TRBV6-1 with TRBJ2-7, with TRBD2 matching 7 bases. CDR3 length equals 14 residues. Germline assignment: CDR1 MNHNS and CDR2 SASEGT. The V segment lost 5 bases and the J segment 0 bases; nucleotides outside the gene matches: 4.

This clonotype turned up a few times. The rearrangement links TRBV3-1 to TRBJ2-6; D uncertain. This CDR3 comprises 16 residues. Germline V gene lookup returns CDR1 LGHDT and CDR2 YNNKEL (reference sequence). Trimming cost V 0 bases and J 0 bases, with 6 bases left between them. CDR3 nucleotide sequence: TGTGCCAGCAGCCAAGAATGGGGCTCTGGGGCCAACGTCCTGACTTTC. Translated: CASSQEWGSGANVLTF.

The chain has TRBV11-2 and TRBJ2-4; 8 nucleotides match TRBD1. The CDR3 length is 17 residues. Germline assignment: CDR1 SGHAT and CDR2 FQNNGV. Trimming took 5 bases from V and 0 from J; bases not matched to a gene: 9. CDR3 DNA sequence: TGTGCCAGCAGCGTGGGACAGGTACCATTAGCCAAAAACATTCAGTACTTC. It encodes CASSVGQVPLAKNIQYF.

The genes are TRBV3-1 and TRBJ2-4; possibly TRBD1 for D (6 bases). TRBJ2-7 explains the end of the DNA better; the J call may be wrong. This CDR3 is 13 amino acids long. CDR1 and CDR2 from the germline V gene are LGHDT and YNNKEL (reference sequence). The CDR3 sequence is CASSGDTGYEQYF. In nucleotides, the CDR3 is TGTGCCAGCAGCGGGGATACAGGGTACGAGCAGTACTTC.

This clonotype was seen a few times. The V gene is TRBV12-3 or TRBV12-4, the J gene TRBJ2-7; D is perhaps TRBD1 (5 bases). This CDR3 is 13 amino acids long. V was shortened by 2 bases and J by 4 bases, with 9 bases between the two germline ends. DNA of the CDR3: TGTGCCAGCAGTTTAACAGGCCAATACGAGCAGTACTTC. Translation gives CASSLTGQYEQYF.

The chain combines TRBV2 with TRBJ2-7; 9 nucleotides align to TRBD1. V gave up 6 bases and J gave up 6 bases; unmatched junction bases: 6. Germline CDR1 reads SNHLY; CDR2 reads FYNNEI. The CDR3 loop spans 13 amino acids. The CDR3 region has the DNA TGTGCCAGCAGGGGACAGGGCGGTTCCGAGCAGTACTTC. It encodes CASRGQGGSEQYF.

This clonotype occurred many times. The chain joins TRBV7-9 to TRBJ2-3, with 7 bases lining up with TRBD1. The CDR3 loop spans 15 amino acids. The junction had 5 bases not matched to a gene; V was cut back by 5 bases and J by 0 bases. Germline V gene sequence: CDR1 SEHNR, CDR2 FQNEAQ (reference sequence). As DNA, the CDR3 is TGTGCCAGCAGCCCCCCGGGACAGAGCACAGATACGCAGTATTTT. It translates to CASSPPGQSTDTQYF. The whole variable domain, remainder taken from reference TRBV7-9 and TRBJ2-3, is DTGVSQNPRHKITKRGQNVTFRCDPISEHNRLYWYRQTLGQGPEFLTYFQNEAQLEKSRLLSDRFSAERPKGSFSTLEIQRTEQGDSAMYLCASSPPGQSTDTQYFGPGTRLTVL.